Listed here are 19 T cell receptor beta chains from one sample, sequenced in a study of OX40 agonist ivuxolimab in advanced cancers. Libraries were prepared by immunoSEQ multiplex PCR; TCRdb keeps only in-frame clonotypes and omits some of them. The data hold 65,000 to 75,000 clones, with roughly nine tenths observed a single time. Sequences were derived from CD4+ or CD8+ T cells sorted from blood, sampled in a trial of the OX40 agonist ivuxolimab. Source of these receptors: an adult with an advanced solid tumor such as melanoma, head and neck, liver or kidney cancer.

DNA of the CDR3: TGTGCCAGCAGCTTTCGACAGGGTATGAACACTGAAGCTTTCTTT. This sequence encodes CASSFRQGMNTEAFF. The rearrangement joins TRBV7-9 to TRBJ1-1; TRBD1 agrees at 7 bases. V trimming: 3 bases; J trimming: 0 bases; junction bases outside the gene matches: 4. This CDR3 has 15 residues. Germline CDR1 and CDR2: SEHNR and FQNEAQ (reference sequence). Together with reference TRBV7-9 and TRBJ1-1, the CDR3 gives the full variable domain: DTGVSQNPRHKITKRGQNVTFRCDPISEHNRLYWYRQTLGQGPEFLTYFQNEAQLEKSRLLSDRFSAERPKGSFSTLEIQRTEQGDSAMYLCASSFRQGMNTEAFFGQGTRLTVV.

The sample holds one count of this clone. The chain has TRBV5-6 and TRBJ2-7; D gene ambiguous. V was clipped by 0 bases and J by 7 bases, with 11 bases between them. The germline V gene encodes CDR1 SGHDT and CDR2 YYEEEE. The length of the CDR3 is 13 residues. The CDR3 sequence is CASSLVAELEQYF. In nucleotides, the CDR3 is TGTGCCAGCAGCTTGGTGGCGGAGTTGGAGCAGTACTTC. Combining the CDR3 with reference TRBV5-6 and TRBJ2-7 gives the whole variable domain DAGVTQSPTHLIKTRGQQVTLRCSPKSGHDTVSWYQQALGQGPQFIFQYYEEEERQRGNFPDRFSGHQFPNYSSELNVNALLLGDSALYLCASSLVAELEQYFGPGTRLTVT.

The CDR3 DNA sequence: TGTGCCAGCAGTTACTCGATGCATTTAGCCAAAAACATTCAGTACTTC. Translating it yields CASSYSMHLAKNIQYF. This rearrangement joins TRBV6-5 to TRBJ2-4, with D unresolved. Looked up from germline, CDR1 is MNHEY and CDR2 is SVGAGI. V was cut by 0 bases and J by 0 bases, with 9 bases left in between. The CDR3 is made up of 16 amino acids.

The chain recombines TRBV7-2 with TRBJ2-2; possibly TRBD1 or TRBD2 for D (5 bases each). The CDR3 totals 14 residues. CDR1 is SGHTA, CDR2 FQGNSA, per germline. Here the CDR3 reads CAEGQLSNTGELFF. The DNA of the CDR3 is TGTGCAGAGGGGCAGCTTTCGAACACCGGGGAGCTGTTTTTT.

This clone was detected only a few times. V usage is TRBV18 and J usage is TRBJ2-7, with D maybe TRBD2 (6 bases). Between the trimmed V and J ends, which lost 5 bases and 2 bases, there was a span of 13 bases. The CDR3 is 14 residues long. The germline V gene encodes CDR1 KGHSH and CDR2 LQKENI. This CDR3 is CASSKIADTYEQYF. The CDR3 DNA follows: TGTGCCAGCTCAAAGATAGCGGATACCTACGAGCAGTACTTC.

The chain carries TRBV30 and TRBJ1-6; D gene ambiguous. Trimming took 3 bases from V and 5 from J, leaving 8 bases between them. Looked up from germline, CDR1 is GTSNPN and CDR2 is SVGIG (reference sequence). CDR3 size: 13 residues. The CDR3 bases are TGTGCCTGGAGCCAACGGGATAATTCACCCCTCCACTTT. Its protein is CAWSQRDNSPLHF.

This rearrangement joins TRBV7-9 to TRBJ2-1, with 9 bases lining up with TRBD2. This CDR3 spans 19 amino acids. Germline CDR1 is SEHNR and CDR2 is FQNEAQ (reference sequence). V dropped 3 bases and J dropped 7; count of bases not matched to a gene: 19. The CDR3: CASSFSSSILAGRYNEQFF. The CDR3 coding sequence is TGTGCCAGCAGCTTCTCCTCCTCTATCCTAGCGGGGAGATATAATGAGCAGTTCTTC.

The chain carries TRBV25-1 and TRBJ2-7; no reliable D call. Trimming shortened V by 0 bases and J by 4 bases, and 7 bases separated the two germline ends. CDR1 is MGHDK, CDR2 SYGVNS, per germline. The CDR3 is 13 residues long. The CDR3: CASSEYQGYEQYF. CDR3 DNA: TGTGCCAGCAGTGAATATCAAGGGTACGAGCAGTACTTC.

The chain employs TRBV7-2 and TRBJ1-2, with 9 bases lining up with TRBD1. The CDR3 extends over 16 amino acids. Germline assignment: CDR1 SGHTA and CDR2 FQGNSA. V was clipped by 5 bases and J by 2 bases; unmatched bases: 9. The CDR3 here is CASSPPTGGLNYGYTF. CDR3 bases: TGTGCCAGCAGCCCTCCCACAGGGGGCTTAAACTATGGCTACACCTTC.

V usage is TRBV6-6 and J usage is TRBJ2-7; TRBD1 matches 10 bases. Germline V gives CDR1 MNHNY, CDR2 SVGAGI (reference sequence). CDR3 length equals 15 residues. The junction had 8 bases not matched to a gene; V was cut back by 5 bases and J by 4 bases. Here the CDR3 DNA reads TGTGCCAGCAGTGAGACAGGGGGCAACCTATACGAGCAGTACTTC. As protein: CASSETGGNLYEQYF.

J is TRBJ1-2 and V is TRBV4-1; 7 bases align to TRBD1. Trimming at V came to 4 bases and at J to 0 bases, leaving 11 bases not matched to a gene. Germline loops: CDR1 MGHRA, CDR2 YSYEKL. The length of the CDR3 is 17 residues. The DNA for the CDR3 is TGCGCCAGCAGCCCCCCTGGGAGGGGGCTGACTAACTATGGCTACACCTTC. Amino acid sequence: CASSPPGRGLTNYGYTF.

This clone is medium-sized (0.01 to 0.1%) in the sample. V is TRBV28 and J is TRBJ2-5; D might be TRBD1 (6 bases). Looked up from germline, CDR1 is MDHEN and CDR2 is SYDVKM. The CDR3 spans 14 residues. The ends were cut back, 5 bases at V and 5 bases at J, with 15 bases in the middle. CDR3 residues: CASSRGQTTETQYF. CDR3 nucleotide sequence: TGTGCCAGCAGTCGCGGACAGACTACGGAGACCCAGTACTTC.

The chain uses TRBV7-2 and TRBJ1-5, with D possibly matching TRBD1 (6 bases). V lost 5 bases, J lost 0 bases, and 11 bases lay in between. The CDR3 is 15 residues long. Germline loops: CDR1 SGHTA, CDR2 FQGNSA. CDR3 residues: CASSPGGASNQPQHF. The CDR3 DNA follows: TGTGCCAGCAGCCCGGGGGGGGCTAGCAATCAGCCCCAGCATTTT.

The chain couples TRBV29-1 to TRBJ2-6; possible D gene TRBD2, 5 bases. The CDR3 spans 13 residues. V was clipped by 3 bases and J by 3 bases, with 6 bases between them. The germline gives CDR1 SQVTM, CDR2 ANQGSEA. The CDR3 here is CSVERVGANVLTF. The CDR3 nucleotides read TGCAGCGTTGAGAGGGTTGGGGCCAACGTCCTGACTTTC.

The CDR3 here is CASSPPSPAGELFF. The CDR3 nucleotides are TGTGCCAGCTCACCACCGAGTCCCGCCGGGGAGCTGTTTTTT. This chain connects TRBV18 to TRBJ2-2; D ambiguous. The V end was cut by 0 bases, the J end by 6 bases, with 8 bases between. The CDR3 extends over 14 amino acids. From germline, CDR1 is KGHSH and CDR2 LQKENI. The variable domain in full, with the rest retrieved from reference TRBV18 and TRBJ2-2, is NAGVMQNPRHLVRRRGQEARLRCSPMKGHSHVYWYRQLPEEGLKFMVYLQKENIIDESGMPKERFSAEFPKEGPSILRIQQVVRGDSAAYFCASSPPSPAGELFFGEGSRLTVL.

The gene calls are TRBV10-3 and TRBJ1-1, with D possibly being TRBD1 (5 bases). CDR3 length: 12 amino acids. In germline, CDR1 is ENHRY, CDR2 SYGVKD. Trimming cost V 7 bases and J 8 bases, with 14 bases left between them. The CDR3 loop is CAIMGGGEEAFF. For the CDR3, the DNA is TGTGCCATCATGGGAGGAGGGGAAGAAGCTTTCTTT.

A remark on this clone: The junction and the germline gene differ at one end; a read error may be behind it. CDR3 sequence: CAWSSLTRVRPSF. The CDR3, as DNA: TGTGCCTGGAGTTCCTTGACCAGGGTAAGGCCAAGCTTC. The chain is built from TRBV30 and TRBJ1-2; TRBD1 is a possible D gene (5 bases). This CDR3 has 13 amino acids. Germline V gives CDR1 GTSNPN, CDR2 SVGIG (reference sequence).

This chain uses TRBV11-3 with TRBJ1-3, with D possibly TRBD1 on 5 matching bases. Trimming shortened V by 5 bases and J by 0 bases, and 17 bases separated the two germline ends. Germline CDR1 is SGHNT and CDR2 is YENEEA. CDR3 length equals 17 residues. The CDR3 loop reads CASSLRGTPSSGNTIYF. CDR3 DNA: TGTGCCAGCAGCCTCCGCGGGACTCCGAGCTCTGGAAACACCATATATTTT.

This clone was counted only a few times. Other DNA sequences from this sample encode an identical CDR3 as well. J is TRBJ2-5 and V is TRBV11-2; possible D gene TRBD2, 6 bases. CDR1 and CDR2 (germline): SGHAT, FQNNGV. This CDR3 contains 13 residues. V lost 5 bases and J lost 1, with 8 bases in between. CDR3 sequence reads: CASSRSGQETQYF. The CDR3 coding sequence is TGTGCCAGCAGCCGTAGCGGCCAAGAGACCCAGTACTTC.